These 23 T cell receptor beta chains were all obtained from the same sample, sequenced in a study of blood T cell repertoires in COVID-19. Sequenced by immunoSEQ multiplex PCR; TCRdb stores in-frame clones only, minus some. Seen here are 60,000 to 90,000 clones, about 85% observed once, and the top ten hold roughly 9.8%. Sequencing input: peripheral blood. These receptors were collected from a man in his fifties or sixties with COVID-19, enrolled during active disease.

V usage is TRBV7-9 and J usage is TRBJ2-5; 7 bases align to TRBD1. V was clipped by 2 bases and J by 5 bases; unmatched bases: 5. Germline V gives CDR1 SEHNR, CDR2 FQNEAQ (reference sequence). The CDR3 extends over 14 amino acids. This chain's CDR3 is CASSLQTGSETQYF. The CDR3 nucleotides are TGTGCCAGCAGCTTACAGACAGGGAGTGAGACCCAGTACTTC. The full variable domain, in which reference TRBV7-9 and TRBJ2-5 provide the parts outside the CDR3, is DTGVSQNPRHKITKRGQNVTFRCDPISEHNRLYWYRQTLGQGPEFLTYFQNEAQLEKSRLLSDRFSAERPKGSFSTLEIQRTEQGDSAMYLCASSLQTGSETQYFGPGTRLLVL.

Written as DNA, the CDR3 is TGCGCCAGCAGCTTGAGCCAGGGGGCCAACACAGATACGCAGTATTTT. Its translation: CASSLSQGANTDTQYF. This chain joins TRBV5-1 and TRBJ2-3, with 8 bases that match TRBD1. After removal of 1 base from V and 2 bases from J, the junction contained 6 bases not matched to a gene. The germline V gene has CDR1 SGHRS and CDR2 YFSETQ. The CDR3 runs to 16 residues.

The CDR3 loop reads CASSPGSDRVNTEAFF. In DNA, the CDR3 is TGTGCCAGCTCACCAGGGTCTGACAGAGTGAACACTGAAGCTTTCTTT. The chain recombines TRBV18 with TRBJ1-1, with D possibly TRBD1 on 5 matching bases. The CDR3 extends over 16 amino acids. CDR1 is KGHSH, CDR2 LQKENI, per germline. V was trimmed by 2 bases and J by 0 bases, leaving 13 bases between them.

This chain uses TRBV2 with TRBJ2-1, with 9 positions matching TRBD2. CDR1 and CDR2 (germline): SNHLY, FYNNEI. This CDR3 contains 16 residues. V lost 6 bases and J lost 4; bases outside the gene matches: 10. CDR3 DNA sequence: TGTGCCAGCAGCCCGGGTCTAGCGGGAATATACAATGAGCAGTTCTTC. Protein sequence: CASSPGLAGIYNEQFF.

V and J are TRBV29-1 and TRBJ1-2; 11 bases are shared with TRBD1. V shed 7 bases, J shed 6 bases, and the junction held 7 bases outside the gene matches. This CDR3 spans 13 amino acids. CDR1 is SQVTM and CDR2 is ANQGSEA in the germline V gene. CDR3 coding DNA: TGCAGCGCAGGGACAGGGGGAAGGAATGGCTACACCTTC. It translates to CSAGTGGRNGYTF.

The chain uses TRBV5-4 and TRBJ1-2; a possible D gene is TRBD1 (5 bases). Trimming took 0 bases from V and 8 from J, leaving 14 bases between them. The CDR3 is 14 residues long. Germline V lookup: CDR1 SGHNT, CDR2 YYREEE (reference sequence). CDR3 coding DNA: TGTGCCAGCAGCTTGGGTTCTGGGGCAAGCGGCTACACCTTC. It specifies CASSLGSGASGYTF.

The rearrangement joins TRBV9 to TRBJ2-5, with 8 nucleotides matching TRBD2. With 4 bases clipped from V and 4 bases from J, the junction kept 12 bases outside the gene matches. This CDR3 region has 16 residues. CDR1 is SGDLS, CDR2 YYNGEE, per germline. CDR3 region: CASSSGLGRTAETQYF. CDR3 in DNA: TGTGCCAGCAGCTCGGGACTAGGAAGGACCGCAGAGACCCAGTACTTC.

The chain is built from TRBV5-6 and TRBJ2-1, with 11 positions matching TRBD2. The junction had 5 bases not matched to a gene; V was cut back by 0 bases and J by 9 bases. The CDR3 spans 15 residues. Germline V gene lookup returns CDR1 SGHDT and CDR2 YYEEEE. The CDR3 DNA follows: TGTGCCAGCAGCTTGGTACTAGCGGGGGTTCGTGAGCAGTTCTTC. Translating gives CASSLVLAGVREQFF.

A remark on this clone: In this CDR3 the conserved last residue, phenylalanine or tryptophan, is missing, so a read error is likely. It is unclear where the CDR3 begins or ends on the DNA, so no DNA is shown, and the CDR3 is as TCRdb lists it. The chain combines TRBV3-1 (or the pseudogene TRBV3-2) with TRBJ1-2. The CDR3 sequence runs 13 residues, both termini included. Germline CDR1 and CDR2: LGHDT and YNNKEL (reference sequence). The CDR3 protein is CASSQGGAIRIKL.

This chain uses TRBV5-1 with TRBJ2-1; 8 bases map to TRBD1. Germline V CDR1 and CDR2: SGHRS, YFSETQ. CDR3 length: 17 residues. Trimming took 0 bases from V and 6 from J; bases not matched to a gene: 11. DNA of the CDR3: TGCGCCAGCAGCTTGGAGGGCGGCAGGGGGCAGACCAATGAGCAGTTCTTC. This codes for CASSLEGGRGQTNEQFF. The full variable domain, in which reference TRBV5-1 and TRBJ2-1 provide the parts outside the CDR3, is KAGVTQTPRYLIKTRGQQVTLSCSPISGHRSVSWYQQTPGQGLQFLFEYFSETQRNKGNFPGRFSGRQFSNSRSEMNVSTLELGDSALYLCASSLEGGRGQTNEQFFGPGTRLTVL.

The chain links TRBV5-1 to TRBJ1-4; tentatively, D is TRBD1 (5 bases). Per germline, CDR1 SGHRS and CDR2 YFSETQ. V gave up 4 bases and J gave up 0 bases, with 10 bases separating them. The CDR3 contains 15 residues. In nucleotides, the CDR3 is TGCGCCAGCAGCACAGACAGAGCAACTAATGAAAAACTGTTTTTT. Its protein product is CASSTDRATNEKLFF.

The rearrangement links TRBV5-1 to TRBJ2-1, with D unresolved. V was clipped by 5 bases and J by 7 bases, with 16 bases between them. Germline-derived CDR1 and CDR2 are SGHRS and YFSETQ. This CDR3 region has 14 residues. The CDR3 nucleotides read TGCGCCAGCAGTTCGCCCTTTAGATGGAATGAGCAGTTCTTC. This translates into CASSSPFRWNEQFF. Full variable domain (remainder filled in from reference TRBV5-1 and TRBJ2-1): KAGVTQTPRYLIKTRGQQVTLSCSPISGHRSVSWYQQTPGQGLQFLFEYFSETQRNKGNFPGRFSGRQFSNSRSEMNVSTLELGDSALYLCASSSPFRWNEQFFGPGTRLTVL.

The rearrangement joins TRBV19 to TRBJ2-7; 8 bases are a match to TRBD2. The CDR3 totals 13 residues. From germline, CDR1 is LNHDA and CDR2 SQIVND (reference sequence). J lost 0 bases, V lost 8 bases, and 3 bases had no gene match. The CDR3 region is CASRTSGSYEQYF. DNA for the CDR3: TGTGCCAGTCGAACTAGCGGCTCCTACGAGCAGTACTTC.

This clone was observed a single time. The chain carries TRBV6-5 and TRBJ2-5; D perhaps matches TRBD1 (6 bases). This CDR3 has 13 amino acids. Per the germline V gene, CDR1 is MNHEY and CDR2 is SVGAGI. Trimming shortened V by 5 bases and J by 5 bases, and 12 bases separated the two germline ends. The CDR3 here is CASSTGQWETQYF. The CDR3 DNA reads as TGTGCCAGCAGTACTGGACAGTGGGAGACCCAGTACTTC.

The chain has TRBV25-1 and TRBJ2-7; TRBD1 matches 11 bases. This CDR3 is built from 14 residues. Per the germline V gene, CDR1 is MGHDK and CDR2 is SYGVNS. J was trimmed by 3 bases and V by 4 bases; bases with no gene match: 2. This CDR3 is CASSGDRGNYEQYF. The CDR3 coding sequence is TGTGCCAGCAGTGGGGACAGGGGGAACTACGAGCAGTACTTC.

The chain links TRBV28 to TRBJ1-5, with TRBD1 matching 12 bases. Trimming took 7 bases from V and 6 from J; bases not matched to a gene: 4. CDR3 length: 14 residues. CDR1 and CDR2 (germline): MDHEN, SYDVKM. The CDR3 DNA is TGTGCCAGCAACTTGGGACAGGGGGCTCAGCCCCAGCATTTT. Protein: CASNLGQGAQPQHF.

This clone has only one observation. The chain has TRBV28 and TRBJ2-2; 7 bases are shared with TRBD1. Germline CDR1 MDHEN, CDR2 SYDVKM. The CDR3 consists of 14 residues. V lost 6 bases and J lost 6; bases outside the gene matches: 7. DNA for the CDR3: TGTGCCAGCAGCTCAACAGGGGTGGCCGGGGAGCTGTTTTTT. It translates to CASSSTGVAGELFF.

This clone was recorded a few times. The chain has TRBV24-1 and TRBJ2-1; TRBD2 agrees at 9 bases. The CDR3 runs 16 residues. Per germline, CDR1 KGHDR and CDR2 SFDVKD. After removal of 5 bases from V and 7 bases from J, the junction contained 11 bases not matched to a gene. CDR3 sequence (DNA): TGTGCCACCAGTGTAGGGCTAGCGGGAATTCGGAATGAGCAGTTCTTC. Translating it yields CATSVGLAGIRNEQFF.

This clone has just one count. The rearrangement uses TRBV15 and TRBJ2-1; possibly TRBD2 for D (5 bases). CDR1 is LNHNV, CDR2 YYDKDF, per germline (reference sequence). This CDR3 spans 13 amino acids. V was clipped by 1 base and J by 8 bases, with 9 bases between them. The CDR3 DNA follows: TGTGCCACCAGCAGAGGGACTGCCGATGAGCAGTTCTTC. This translates into CATSRGTADEQFF.

This clone was recorded only once. This chain joins TRBV14 and TRBJ2-7, with a weak D call TRBD1 (6 bases). The germline V gene has CDR1 SGHDN and CDR2 FVKESK. V was shortened by 2 bases and J by 0 bases, with 17 bases between the two germline ends. The CDR3 sequence is 17 residues long. In DNA, the CDR3 is TGTGCCAGCAGCCAAACCCAGGGGCTAACCTCCTCCTACGAGCAGTACTTC. It is translated as CASSQTQGLTSSYEQYF. Supplemented by reference TRBV14 and TRBJ2-7, the full variable domain reads EAGVTQFPSHSVIEKGQTVTLRCDPISGHDNLYWYRRVMGKEIKFLLHFVKESKQDESGMPNNRFLAERTGGTYSTLKVQPAELEDSGVYFCASSQTQGLTSSYEQYFGPGTRLTVT.

This chain joins TRBV5-1 and TRBJ2-2; 7 bases line up with TRBD1. The CDR3 is 12 residues long. Germline trimming cut 5 bases from V and 7 bases from J; bases unmatched to any gene: 2. Germline values: CDR1 SGHRS, CDR2 YFSETQ. The CDR3 coding sequence is TGCGCCAGCAGATCAGGGGGCGGGGAGCTGTTTTTT. Its protein is CASRSGGGELFF.

This clone was observed once. The chain uses TRBV27 and TRBJ1-6; tentatively, D is TRBD1 (6 bases). V lost 4 bases and J 7 bases, leaving 11 bases between the germline ends. CDR1 is MNHEY, CDR2 SMNVEV, per germline (reference sequence). The CDR3 extends over 14 amino acids. CDR3 sequence (DNA): TGTGCCAGCAGTTACAGGGCCAGGAATTCACCCCTCCACTTT. The encoded protein is CASSYRARNSPLHF.

The sample holds a few counts of this clone. V and J are TRBV18 and TRBJ1-5; no reliable D call. Germline V CDR1 and CDR2: KGHSH, LQKENI. The CDR3 covers 14 residues. V gave up 3 bases and J gave up 1 base, with 7 bases separating them. DNA of the CDR3: TGTGCCAGCTCACCCCTACAGAGCAATCAGCCCCAGCATTTT. Encoded protein: CASSPLQSNQPQHF. Full variable domain (rest looked up from reference TRBV18 and TRBJ1-5): NAGVMQNPRHLVRRRGQEARLRCSPMKGHSHVYWYRQLPEEGLKFMVYLQKENIIDESGMPKERFSAEFPKEGPSILRIQQVVRGDSAAYFCASSPLQSNQPQHFGDGTRLSIL.